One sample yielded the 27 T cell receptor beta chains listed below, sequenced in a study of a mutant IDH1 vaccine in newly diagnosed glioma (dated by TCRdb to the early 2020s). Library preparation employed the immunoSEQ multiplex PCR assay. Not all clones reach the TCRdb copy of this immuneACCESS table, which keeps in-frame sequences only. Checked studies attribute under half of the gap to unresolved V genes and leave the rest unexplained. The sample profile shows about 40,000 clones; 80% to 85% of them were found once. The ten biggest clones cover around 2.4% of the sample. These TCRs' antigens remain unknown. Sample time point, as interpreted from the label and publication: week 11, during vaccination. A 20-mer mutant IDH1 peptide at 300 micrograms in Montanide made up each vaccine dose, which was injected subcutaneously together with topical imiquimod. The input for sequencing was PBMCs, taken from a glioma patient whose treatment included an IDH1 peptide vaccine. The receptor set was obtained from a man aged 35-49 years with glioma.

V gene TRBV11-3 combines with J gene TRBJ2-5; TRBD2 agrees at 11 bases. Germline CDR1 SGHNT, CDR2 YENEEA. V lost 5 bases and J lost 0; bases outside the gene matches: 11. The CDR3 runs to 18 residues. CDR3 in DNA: TGTGCCAGCAGCCCAGGGACTAGCGGAGGAGGGTACCAAGAGACCCAGTACTTC. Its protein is CASSPGTSGGGYQETQYF.

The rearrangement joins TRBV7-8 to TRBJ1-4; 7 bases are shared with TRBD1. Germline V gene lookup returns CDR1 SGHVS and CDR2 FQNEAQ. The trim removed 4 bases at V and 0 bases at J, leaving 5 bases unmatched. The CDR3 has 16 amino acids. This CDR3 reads CASSSGQLATNEKLFF. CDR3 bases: TGTGCCAGCAGCTCGGGACAGCTTGCAACTAATGAAAAACTGTTTTTT.

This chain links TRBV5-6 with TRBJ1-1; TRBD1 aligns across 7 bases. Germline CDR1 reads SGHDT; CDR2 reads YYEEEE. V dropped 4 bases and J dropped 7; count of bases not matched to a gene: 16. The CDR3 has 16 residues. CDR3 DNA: TGTGCCAGCAGCCTGGAACACCAAGGGGGCGAGGGTGAAGCTTTCTTT. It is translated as CASSLEHQGGEGEAFF.

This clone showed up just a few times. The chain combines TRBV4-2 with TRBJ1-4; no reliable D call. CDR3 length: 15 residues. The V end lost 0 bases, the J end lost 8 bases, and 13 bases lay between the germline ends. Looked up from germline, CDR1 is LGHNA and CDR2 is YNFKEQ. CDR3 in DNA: TGTGCCAGCAGCCAAGATCTTGCAGGTCTCGAAAAACTGTTTTTT. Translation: CASSQDLAGLEKLFF.

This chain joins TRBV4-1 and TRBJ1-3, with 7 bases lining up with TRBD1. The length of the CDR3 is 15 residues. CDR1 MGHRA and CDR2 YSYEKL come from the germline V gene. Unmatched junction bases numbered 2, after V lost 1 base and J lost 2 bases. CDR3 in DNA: TGCGCCAGCAGCCAAGGGGGGACAGCTGGAAACACCATATATTTT. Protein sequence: CASSQGGTAGNTIYF.

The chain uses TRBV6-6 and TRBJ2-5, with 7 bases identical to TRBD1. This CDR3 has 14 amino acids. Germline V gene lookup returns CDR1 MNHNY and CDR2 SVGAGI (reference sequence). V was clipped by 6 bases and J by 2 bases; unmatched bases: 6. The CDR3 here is CASRPQGRQETQYF. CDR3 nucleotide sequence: TGTGCCAGCAGACCACAGGGGCGTCAAGAGACCCAGTACTTC.

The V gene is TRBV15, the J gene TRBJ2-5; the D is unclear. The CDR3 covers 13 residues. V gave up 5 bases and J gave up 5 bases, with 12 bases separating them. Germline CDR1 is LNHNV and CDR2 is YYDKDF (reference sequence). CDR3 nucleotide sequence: TGTGCCACCAGCTTAGACCGCCGGGAGACCCAGTACTTC. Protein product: CATSLDRRETQYF.

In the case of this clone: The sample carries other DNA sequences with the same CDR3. The CDR3 is CASSLGGSSYNEQFF. CDR3 coding DNA: TGCGCCAGCAGCTTGGGCGGGAGCTCCTACAATGAGCAGTTCTTC. The chain carries TRBV5-1 and TRBJ2-1; 7 bases map to TRBD2. The ends lost 0 bases at V and 0 bases at J; junction bases unmatched: 0. CDR1 is SGHRS and CDR2 is YFSETQ in the germline V gene. The CDR3 consists of 15 residues. The full variable domain, its missing parts supplied by reference TRBV5-1 and TRBJ2-1, is KAGVTQTPRYLIKTRGQQVTLSCSPISGHRSVSWYQQTPGQGLQFLFEYFSETQRNKGNFPGRFSGRQFSNSRSEMNVSTLELGDSALYLCASSLGGSSYNEQFFGPGTRLTVL.

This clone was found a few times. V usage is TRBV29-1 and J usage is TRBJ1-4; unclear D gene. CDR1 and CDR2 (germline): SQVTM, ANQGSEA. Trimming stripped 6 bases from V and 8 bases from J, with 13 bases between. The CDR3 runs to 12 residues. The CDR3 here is CSVSREGEKLFF. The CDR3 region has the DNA TGCAGCGTATCTCGGGAGGGCGAAAAACTGTTTTTT.

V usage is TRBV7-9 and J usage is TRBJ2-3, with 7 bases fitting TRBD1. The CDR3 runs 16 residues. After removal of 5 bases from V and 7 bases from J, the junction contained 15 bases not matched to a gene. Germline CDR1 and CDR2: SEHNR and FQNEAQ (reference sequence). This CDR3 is CASSRTGTATINTQYF. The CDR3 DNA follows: TGTGCCAGCAGCCGTACCGGGACAGCGACGATTAATACGCAGTATTTT.

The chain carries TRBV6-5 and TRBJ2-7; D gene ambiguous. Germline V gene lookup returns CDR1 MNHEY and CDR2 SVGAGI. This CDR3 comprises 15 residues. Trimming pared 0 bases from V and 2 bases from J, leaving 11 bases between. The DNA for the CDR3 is TGTGCCAGCAGTTACTCTTATTCCCTTCCCTACGAGCAGTACTTC. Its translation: CASSYSYSLPYEQYF.

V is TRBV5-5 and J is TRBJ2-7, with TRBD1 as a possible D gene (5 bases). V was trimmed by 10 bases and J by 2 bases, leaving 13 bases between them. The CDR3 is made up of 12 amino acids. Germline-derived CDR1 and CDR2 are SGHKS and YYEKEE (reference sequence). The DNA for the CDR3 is TGTGCCCTTCGGACATCCACCTACGAGCAGTACTTC. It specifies CALRTSTYEQYF.

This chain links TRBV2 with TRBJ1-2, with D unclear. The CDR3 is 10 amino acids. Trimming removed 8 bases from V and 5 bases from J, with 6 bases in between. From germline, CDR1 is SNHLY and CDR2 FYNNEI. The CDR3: CASSLYGYTF. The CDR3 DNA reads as TGTGCCAGCTCTCTTTATGGCTACACCTTC.

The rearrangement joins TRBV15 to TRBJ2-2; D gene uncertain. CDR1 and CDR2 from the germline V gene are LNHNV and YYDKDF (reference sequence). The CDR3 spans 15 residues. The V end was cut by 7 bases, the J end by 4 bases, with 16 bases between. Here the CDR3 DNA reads TGTGCCACCACCCCAAGGAGTTTATCCACCGGGGAGCTGTTTTTT. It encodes CATTPRSLSTGELFF. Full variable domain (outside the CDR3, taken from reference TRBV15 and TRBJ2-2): DAMVIQNPRYQVTQFGKPVTLSCSQTLNHNVMYWYQQKSSQAPKLLFHYYDKDFNNEADTPDNFQSRRPNTSFCFLDIRSPGLGDTAMYLCATTPRSLSTGELFFGEGSRLTVL.

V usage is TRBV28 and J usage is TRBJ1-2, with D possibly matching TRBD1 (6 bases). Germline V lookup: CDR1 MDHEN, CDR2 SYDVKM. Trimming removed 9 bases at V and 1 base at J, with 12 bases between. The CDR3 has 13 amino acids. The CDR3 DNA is TGTGCCAGTCACAGGGATAATAACTATGGCTACACCTTC. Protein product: CASHRDNNYGYTF.

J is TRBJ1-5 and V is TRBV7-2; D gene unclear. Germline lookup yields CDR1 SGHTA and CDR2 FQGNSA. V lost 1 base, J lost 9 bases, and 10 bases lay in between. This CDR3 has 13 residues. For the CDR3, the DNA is TGTGCCAGCAGCTTAGACCCCCAGACGCCCCAGCATTTT. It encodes CASSLDPQTPQHF.

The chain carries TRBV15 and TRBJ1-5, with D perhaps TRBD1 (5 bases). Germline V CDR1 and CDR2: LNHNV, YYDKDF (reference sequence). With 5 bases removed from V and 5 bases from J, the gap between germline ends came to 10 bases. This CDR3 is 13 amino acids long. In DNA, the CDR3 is TGTGCCACCAGCGTGGGGCCGTATCAGCCCCAGCATTTT. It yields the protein CATSVGPYQPQHF.

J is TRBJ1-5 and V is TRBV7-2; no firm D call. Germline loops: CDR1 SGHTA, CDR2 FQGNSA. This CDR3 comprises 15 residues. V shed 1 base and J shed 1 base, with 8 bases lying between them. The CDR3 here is CASSLVRVSNQPQHF. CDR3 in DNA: TGTGCCAGCAGCTTAGTGCGGGTGAGCAATCAGCCCCAGCATTTT.

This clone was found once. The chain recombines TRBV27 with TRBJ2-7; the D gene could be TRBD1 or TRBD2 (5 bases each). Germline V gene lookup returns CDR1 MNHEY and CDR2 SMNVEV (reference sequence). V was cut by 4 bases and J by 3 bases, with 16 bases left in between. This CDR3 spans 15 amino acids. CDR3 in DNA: TGTGCCAGCAGTTCGCTCGGGGCGGTGAACTACGAGCAGTACTTC. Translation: CASSSLGAVNYEQYF.

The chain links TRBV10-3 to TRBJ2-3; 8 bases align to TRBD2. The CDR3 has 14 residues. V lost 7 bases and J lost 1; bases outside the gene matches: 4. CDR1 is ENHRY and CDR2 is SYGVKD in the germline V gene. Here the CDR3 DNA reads TGTGCCATCAAGGCGCGGGAGGGCACAGATACGCAGTATTTT. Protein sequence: CAIKAREGTDTQYF.

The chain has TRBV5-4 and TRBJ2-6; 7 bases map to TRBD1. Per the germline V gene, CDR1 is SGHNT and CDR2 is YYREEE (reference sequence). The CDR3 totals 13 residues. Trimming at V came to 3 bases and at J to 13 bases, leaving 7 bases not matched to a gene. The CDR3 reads CASSWGQRSVLTF. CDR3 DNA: TGTGCCAGCAGCTGGGGACAGCGCTCTGTCCTGACTTTC.

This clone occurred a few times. The CDR3 loop is CASSYGAPLTDTQYF. CDR3 DNA sequence: TGTGCCAGCAGCTACGGGGCTCCCCTCACAGATACGCAGTATTTT. The V and J genes are TRBV6-6 and TRBJ2-3; the D gene could be TRBD1 or TRBD2 (5 bases each). Trimming stripped 6 bases from V and 2 bases from J, with 15 bases between. The length of the CDR3 is 15 residues. Germline CDR1 and CDR2: MNHNY and SVGAGI (reference sequence).

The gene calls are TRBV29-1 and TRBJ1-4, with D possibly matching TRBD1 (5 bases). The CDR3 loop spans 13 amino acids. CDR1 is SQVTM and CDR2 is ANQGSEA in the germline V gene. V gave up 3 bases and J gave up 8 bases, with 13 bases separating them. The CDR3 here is CSVDTQGGEKLFF. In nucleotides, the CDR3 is TGCAGCGTTGATACCCAGGGAGGAGAAAAACTGTTTTTT.

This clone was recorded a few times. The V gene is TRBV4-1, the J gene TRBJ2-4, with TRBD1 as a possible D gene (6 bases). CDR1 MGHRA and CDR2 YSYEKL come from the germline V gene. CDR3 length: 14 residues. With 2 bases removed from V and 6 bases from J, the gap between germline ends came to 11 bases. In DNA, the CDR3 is TGCGCCAGCAGCCAACCCCAGGGGCGAAACATTCAGTACTTC. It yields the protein CASSQPQGRNIQYF.

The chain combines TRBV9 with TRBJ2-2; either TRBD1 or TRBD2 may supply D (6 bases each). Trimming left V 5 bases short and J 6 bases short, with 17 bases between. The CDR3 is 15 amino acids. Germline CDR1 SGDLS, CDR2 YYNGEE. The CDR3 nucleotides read TGTGCCAGCAGTGTAAGGGGGGACGGCGCCGGGGAGCTGTTTTTT. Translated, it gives CASSVRGDGAGELFF.

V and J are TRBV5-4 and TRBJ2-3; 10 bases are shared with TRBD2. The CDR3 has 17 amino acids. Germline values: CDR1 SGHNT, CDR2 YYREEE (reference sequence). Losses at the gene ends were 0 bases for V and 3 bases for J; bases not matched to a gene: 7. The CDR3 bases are TGTGCCAGCAGCTTGGTAGCGGGAGGCCGAGGTACAGATACGCAGTATTTT. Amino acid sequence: CASSLVAGGRGTDTQYF. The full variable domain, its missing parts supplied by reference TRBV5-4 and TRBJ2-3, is ETGVTQSPTHLIKTRGQQVTLRCSSQSGHNTVSWYQQALGQGPQFIFQYYREEENGRGNFPPRFSGLQFPNYSSELNVNALELDDSALYLCASSLVAGGRGTDTQYFGPGTRLTVL.

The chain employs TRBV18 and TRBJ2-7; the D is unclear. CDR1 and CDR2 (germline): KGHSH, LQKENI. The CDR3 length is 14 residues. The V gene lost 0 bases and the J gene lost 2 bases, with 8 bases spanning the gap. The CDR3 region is CASSPPRQAYEQYF. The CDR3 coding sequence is TGTGCCAGCTCACCACCTCGGCAGGCCTACGAGCAGTACTTC.